The clone carrying this T cell receptor (beta chain) was detected only once. Its antigen is as yet unknown. Relative to the germline gene, one junction end is altered; a read error may explain this. The PCR had 60 Vbeta and 13 Jbeta primers. Methods used by the authors: In a later analysis, some 80 million unique TCR beta chains included roughly 11 million shared by two or more donors. Using immunoSEQ multiplex PCR, the repertoire was profiled, and TCRdb retains in-frame clones only, with some absent. The V and J calls and the clone size are those of that table, but D and trimming were determined from the DNA. The sample contains 120,000 to 150,000 clones, 73% of which appear only once. This CDR3 is 15 amino acids long. Looked up from germline, CDR1 is SGHTS and CDR2 is YDEGEE. This record comes from a study of cytomegalovirus exposure and HLA in healthy donors. General observations from the study: Apparent HLA restriction characterized most CMV-associated TCR beta chains in a later analysis. The authors considered a cluster of highly shared sequence variants likely to be a sequencing artifact. A few CMV-associated chains were confirmed in vitro to be specific for CMV antigens.

The TCR was taken from a woman aged 18-29 years in good health and CMV-seronegative. The chain carries TRBV5-8 and TRBJ2-6; D perhaps matches TRBD1 (5 bases). Sample: PBMCs. CDR3 sequence reads: CASRVRDSGANGLTF. In DNA form, the CDR3 reads TGTGCCAGCAGGGTTAGAGACTCTGGGGCCAACGGCCTGACTTTC.